The rows below give T cell receptor beta chains drawn from one sample of a study of cytomegalovirus exposure and HLA in healthy donors. Method: immunoSEQ multiplex PCR; TCRdb's copy keeps in-frame clones and lacks some. Found here are 140,000 or so clones, more than 55% of them singletons; the top ten hold 6% to 8%. Sequenced input: PBMCs. These receptors were obtained from a woman in her sixties in good health and CMV-seronegative. CDR3s include the opening cysteine and the closing phenylalanine or tryptophan. The D gene is left open where the match is weak. A clone size is listed for some rows: how often the clone was seen (once, few, many), or a class if it is expanded.

j_call d_call v_call clone_size cdr3_aa cdr3_nt
TRBJ2-7 - TRBV27 few CASSFRQSNYEQYF TGTGCCAGCAGTTTCAGACAGAGCAATTACGAGCAGTACTTC
TRBJ2-3 - TRBV29-1 - CSVEAVSTDTQYF TGCAGCGTTGAGGCAGTTAGCACAGATACGCAGTATTTT
TRBJ2-1 TRBD2 TRBV6-1 - CASSETSGVREQFF TGTGCCAGCAGTGAAACTAGCGGGGTCCGGGAGCAGTTCTTC
TRBJ2-3 TRBD2 TRBV10-3 - CAIGTSGTSTDTQYF TGTGCCATCGGAACTAGCGGGACCAGCACAGATACGCAGTATTTT
TRBJ1-1 - TRBV2 - CASSEPIYRATNTEAFF TGTGCCAGCAGTGAACCGATATACAGGGCCACGAACACTGAAGCTTTCTTT
TRBJ2-5 - TRBV9 - CASSVTTRLEETQYF TGTGCCAGCAGCGTCACGACTAGGCTCGAAGAGACCCAGTACTTC
TRBJ1-3 - TRBV5-1 once CASSLSGTNSGNTIYF TGCGCCAGCAGCTTGTCCGGGACAAACTCTGGAAACACCATATATTTT
TRBJ2-3 - TRBV7-8 - CASRRGSTDTQYF TGTGCCAGCCGAAGGGGGTCCACAGATACGCAGTATTTT
TRBJ2-2 TRBD2 TRBV5-4 - CASSPGLARNTGELFF TGTGCCAGCAGCCCAGGACTAGCGCGTAACACCGGGGAGCTGTTTTTT
TRBJ2-3 TRBD1 TRBV25-1 - CASSEKSDRAITDTQYF TGTGCCAGCAGTGAAAAGAGCGACAGGGCAATCACAGATACGCAGTATTTT
TRBJ2-1 - TRBV10-3 once CANQGAGEQFF TGTGCCAACCAGGGAGCGGGTGAGCAGTTCTTC
TRBJ2-5 TRBD2 TRBV5-1 few CASSVGLPMAQYF TGCGCCAGCAGCGTGGGACTACCCATGGCCCAGTACTTC
TRBJ2-1 - TRBV9 - CASSAGQKQFF TGTGCCAGCAGCGCAGGGCAGAAGCAGTTCTTC
TRBJ2-3 - TRBV19 - CASSIQGTDTQYF TGTGCCAGTAGTATCCAGGGAACCGATACGCAGTATTTT
TRBJ2-3 - TRBV6-5 - CASSDSYRTDTQYF TGTGCCAGCAGTGACAGTTACCGCACAGATACGCAGTATTTT
TRBJ2-1 TRBD2 TRBV5-1 - CASSLRTSPSDEQFF TGCGCCAGCAGCTTAAGGACTAGCCCCTCCGATGAGCAGTTCTTC
TRBJ1-6 TRBD1 TRBV9 few CASSVDPGTGGSPLHF TGTGCCAGCAGCGTGGACCCCGGGACAGGGGGATCACCCCTCCACTTT
TRBJ2-7 TRBD2 TRBV27 - CANPGLATEQYF TGTGCCAACCCGGGACTAGCAACCGAGCAGTACTTC
TRBJ2-7 - TRBV2 - CASTLSQGYGYEQYF TGTGCCAGCACCCTCTCGCAGGGATACGGGTACGAGCAGTACTTC
TRBJ2-1 - TRBV7-2 - CASSDQGLNEQFF TGTGCCAGCAGCGATCAGGGGTTGAATGAGCAGTTCTTC
TRBJ2-7 TRBD2 TRBV19 - CASSTPRASGSIEQYF TGTGCCAGTAGTACCCCTCGGGCTAGCGGGAGTATCGAGCAGTACTTC
TRBJ1-1 - TRBV19 - CASSMERYGGNTEAFF TGTGCCAGTAGTATGGAGCGGTATGGAGGTAACACTGAAGCTTTCTTT
TRBJ2-3 - TRBV7-2 - CASSVTIAATDTQYF TGTGCCAGCAGCGTCACCATAGCGGCCACAGATACGCAGTATTTT
TRBJ2-7 TRBD2 TRBV9 - CASSPLAELGYEQYF TGTGCCAGCAGTCCACTAGCGGAGTTGGGCTACGAGCAGTACTTC
TRBJ2-7 - TRBV2 - CASTQGAYEQYF TGTGCCAGCACACAGGGTGCCTACGAGCAGTACTTC
TRBJ1-4 - TRBV5-1 - CASSLTGINEKLFF TGCGCCAGCAGCCTTACAGGGATTAATGAAAAACTGTTTTTT
TRBJ2-7 TRBD1 TRBV15 - CATSFPGTGAYEQYF TGTGCCACCAGCTTTCCCGGGACAGGTGCCTACGAGCAGTACTTC
TRBJ2-2 TRBD1 TRBV19 - CASSKGTEFTGELFF TGTGCCAGTAGTAAAGGGACAGAGTTCACCGGGGAGCTGTTTTTT
TRBJ1-5 - TRBV10-3 - CAISSTGVGGNQPQHF TGTGCCATCAGTTCAACGGGGGTGGGCGGCAATCAGCCCCAGCATTTT
TRBJ2-3 TRBD2 TRBV25-1 - CASRLAGGTDTQYF TGTGCCAGCCGACTAGCGGGGGGCACAGATACGCAGTATTTT
TRBJ2-5 - TRBV19 few CASSLGHRETQYF TGTGCCAGTAGCCTGGGACATCGGGAGACCCAGTACTTC
TRBJ2-7 - TRBV6-8 few CASSLLQGAQYF TGTGCCAGCAGTTTACTTCAGGGTGCGCAGTACTTC
TRBJ1-2 TRBD1 TRBV7-8 once CASSSQDRGKYYGYTF TGTGCCAGCAGCTCCCAGGACAGGGGAAAGTACTATGGCTACACCTTC
TRBJ1-5 - TRBV4-2 - CASSQDFGQNNQPQHF TGTGCCAGCAGCCAAGATTTTGGGCAGAACAATCAGCCCCAGCATTTT
TRBJ2-1 TRBD2 TRBV6-6 few CASRLAGESYNEQFF TGTGCCAGCAGACTAGCGGGAGAGTCATACAATGAGCAGTTCTTC
TRBJ2-6 - TRBV7-2 few CASSLVATGANVLTF TGTGCCAGCAGCTTAGTTGCTACTGGGGCCAACGTCCTGACTTTC
TRBJ1-4 TRBD1 TRBV18 - CASSPLPGQGGSTNEKLFF TGTGCCAGCTCACCTCTACCGGGACAGGGGGGATCAACTAATGAAAAACTGTTTTTT
TRBJ2-7 - TRBV11-2 - CASSPDIGSRGEQYF TGTGCCAGCAGCCCCGATATTGGGTCGAGGGGGGAGCAGTACTTC
TRBJ1-2 TRBD1 TRBV2 - CASRLQGADGYTF TGTGCCAGCAGATTGCAGGGGGCGGATGGCTACACCTTC
TRBJ2-7 TRBD2 TRBV29-1 - CSVDSGASYEQYF TGCAGCGTCGATAGCGGGGCCTCCTACGAGCAGTACTTC
TRBJ1-1 - TRBV7-2 - CASSGRGLEAFF TGTGCCAGCAGCGGTAGGGGACTTGAAGCTTTCTTT
TRBJ2-1 TRBD2 TRBV6-4 - CASSKIAGVLSNEQFF TGTGCCAGCAGTAAGATAGCGGGAGTACTCAGTAATGAGCAGTTCTTC
TRBJ2-3 TRBD2 TRBV27 - CASSWASGGSTQYF TGTGCCAGCAGTTGGGCTAGCGGGGGGAGTACGCAGTATTTT
TRBJ1-1 - TRBV9 few CASSATGFYTEAFF TGTGCCAGCAGCGCTACAGGGTTTTACACTGAAGCTTTCTTT
TRBJ2-5 TRBD2 TRBV7-9 once CASSLFSGRALETQYF TGTGCCAGCAGCTTATTCAGCGGGAGGGCCCTCGAGACCCAGTACTTC
TRBJ2-2 - TRBV10-3 once CAISESGLLTGELFF TGTGCCATCAGTGAGTCGGGACTTCTCACCGGGGAGCTGTTTTTT
TRBJ2-1 TRBD2 TRBV9 once CASSPEGAGAYEQFF TGTGCCAGCAGCCCAGAGGGAGCGGGAGCGTATGAGCAGTTCTTC
TRBJ2-3 - TRBV7-2 - CASSLVGHTTDTQYF TGTGCCAGCAGCTTAGTGGGACACACCACAGATACGCAGTATTTT
TRBJ1-5 - TRBV6-5 - CASSYRGSNQPQHF TGTGCCAGCAGTTACAGGGGTAGCAATCAGCCCCAGCATTTT